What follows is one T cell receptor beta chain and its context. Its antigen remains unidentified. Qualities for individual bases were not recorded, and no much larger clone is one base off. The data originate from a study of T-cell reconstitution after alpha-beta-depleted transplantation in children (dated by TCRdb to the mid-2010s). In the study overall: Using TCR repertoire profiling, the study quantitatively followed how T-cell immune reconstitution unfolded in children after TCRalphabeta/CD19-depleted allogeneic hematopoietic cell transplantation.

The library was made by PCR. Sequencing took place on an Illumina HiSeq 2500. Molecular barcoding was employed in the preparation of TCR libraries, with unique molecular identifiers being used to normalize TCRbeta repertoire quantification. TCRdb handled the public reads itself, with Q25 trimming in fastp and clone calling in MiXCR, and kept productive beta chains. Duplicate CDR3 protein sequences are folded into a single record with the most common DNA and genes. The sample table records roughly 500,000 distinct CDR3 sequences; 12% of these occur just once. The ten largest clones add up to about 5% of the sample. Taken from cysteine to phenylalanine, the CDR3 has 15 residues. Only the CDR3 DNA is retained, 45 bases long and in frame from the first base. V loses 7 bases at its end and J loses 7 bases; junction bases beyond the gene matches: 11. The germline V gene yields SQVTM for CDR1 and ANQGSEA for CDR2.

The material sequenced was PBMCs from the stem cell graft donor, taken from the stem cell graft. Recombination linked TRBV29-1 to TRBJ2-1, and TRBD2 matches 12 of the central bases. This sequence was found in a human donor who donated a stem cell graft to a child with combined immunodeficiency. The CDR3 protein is CSGDLGLAGGNEQFF. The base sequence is TGCAGCGGGGACCTAGGGCTAGCGGGAGGGAATGAGCAGTTCTTC.